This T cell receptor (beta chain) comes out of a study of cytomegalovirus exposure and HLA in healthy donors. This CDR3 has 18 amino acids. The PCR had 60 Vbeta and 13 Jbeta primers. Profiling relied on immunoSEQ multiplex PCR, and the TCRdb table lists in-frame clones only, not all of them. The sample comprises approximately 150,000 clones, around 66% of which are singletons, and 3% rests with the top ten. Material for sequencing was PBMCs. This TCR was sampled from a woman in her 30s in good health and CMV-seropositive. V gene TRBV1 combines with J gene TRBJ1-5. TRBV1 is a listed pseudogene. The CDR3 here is CTSSQARTCGGGGQPQHF. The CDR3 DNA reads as TGCACCAGCAGCCAAGCCCGGACATGCGGGGGTGGGGGTCAGCCCCAGCATTTT.